The subject of this entry is one T cell receptor beta chain. Patients of the Seattle cohort, enrolled during active infection, were followed longitudinally. The record originates from a study of blood T cell repertoires in COVID-19. Turning to the study itself: Samples came from the United States, Italy and Spain, spanning acute and convalescent COVID-19. From T cells, B-cell-depleted T cells, or PBMCs came the material, which was cDNA or gDNA.

The authors' processing: Estimated nucleated cell counts came from reference gene primer amplification. Assay used: immunoSEQ multiplex PCR; TCRdb lists only in-frame clones, some missing. For V, J and clone size, that table is used; D and trimming come from the DNA. The sample holds fewer than 200,000 clones, roughly 76% seen once. The TCR comes from a woman at least 80 years old with COVID-19, enrolled during active disease. The specimen sequenced was peripheral blood.

CDR3 DNA: TGTGCCAGCGCCGGGACAGGGAGCAATCAGCCCCAGCATTTT. Its translation: CASAGTGSNQPQHF. This chain uses TRBV28 with TRBJ1-5, with 9 bases matching TRBD1. V was pared by 8 bases and J by 1 base, with 3 bases of the junction left unmatched. CDR3 length equals 14 residues. CDR1 and CDR2 (germline): MDHEN, SYDVKM.